The 23 T cell receptor beta chains below were found in one sample sequenced in a study of cytomegalovirus exposure and HLA in healthy donors. 60 Vbeta and 13 Jbeta primers were used in PCR. The assay was immunoSEQ multiplex PCR, and TCRdb's table has in-frame clones only and misses some. The sample yields under 200,000 clones, 65% to 85% seen once. Sample: PBMCs. The receptors come from a woman between 35 and 50 years old in good health and CMV-seropositive.

The chain links TRBV23-1 to TRBJ1-4; D remains ambiguous. TRBV23-1 is recorded as an ORF, its role being uncertain. V was clipped by 8 bases and J by 3 bases, with 10 bases between them. CDR3 length equals 13 residues. This CDR3 reads CASGPSPNEKLFF. CDR3 nucleotides: TGCGCCAGCGGCCCTTCTCCTAATGAAAAACTGTTTTTT.

This chain uses TRBV7-2 with TRBJ2-7; 9 bases map to TRBD2. Per germline, CDR1 SGHTA and CDR2 FQGNSA. The CDR3 runs to 13 residues. The trim removed 9 bases at V and 4 bases at J, leaving 7 bases unmatched. This chain's CDR3 is CASTRAGGYEQYF. The CDR3 nucleotides are TGTGCCAGTACGAGAGCGGGGGGTTACGAGCAGTACTTC.

The count of this clone is one. The chain couples TRBV2 to TRBJ2-7; D might be TRBD2 (7 bases). Germline V gene sequence: CDR1 SNHLY, CDR2 FYNNEI. V lost 4 bases, J lost 3 bases, and 13 bases lay in between. The CDR3 covers 14 residues. CDR3 coding DNA: TGTGCCAGCAGTGCCGAGGGGGGGCGCTACGAGCAGTACTTC. It specifies CASSAEGGRYEQYF.

There are a few counts of this clone. The chain employs TRBV9 and TRBJ2-3, with TRBD2 matching 8 bases. Germline trimming cut 4 bases from V and 3 bases from J; bases unmatched to any gene: 10. Germline assignment: CDR1 SGDLS and CDR2 YYNGEE. The CDR3 has 16 residues. CDR3 bases: TGTGCCAGCAGCTTACTGAAGACTAGCGCTACAGATACGCAGTATTTT. This sequence encodes CASSLLKTSATDTQYF.

J is TRBJ2-1 and V is TRBV7-9; 7 positions agree with TRBD2. Unmatched junction bases numbered 4, after V lost 1 base and J lost 1 base. The germline V gene encodes CDR1 SEHNR and CDR2 FQNEAQ (reference sequence). The CDR3 is made up of 16 amino acids. The CDR3 is CASSLGLRESYNEQFF. CDR3 coding DNA: TGTGCCAGCAGCTTAGGGTTGCGGGAGTCCTACAATGAGCAGTTCTTC.

V is TRBV29-1 and J is TRBJ2-5; 10 bases match TRBD2. Germline CDR1 SQVTM, CDR2 ANQGSEA. Losses at the gene ends were 5 bases for V and 12 bases for J; bases not matched to a gene: 12. The CDR3 consists of 13 residues. The DNA of the CDR3 is TGCAGCGTTAGAGAACTAGCGGGATCTTGGGAGTACTTC. Amino acid sequence: CSVRELAGSWEYF.

In this sample, this clone turned up a few times. The gene calls are TRBV6-5 and TRBJ2-3, with TRBD1 identical over 7 bases. The CDR3 is made up of 16 amino acids. Germline V CDR1 and CDR2: MNHEY, SVGAGI. J was trimmed by 1 base and V by 2 bases; bases with no gene match: 6. The CDR3 loop is CASSYLTGQGTDTQYF. In DNA, the CDR3 is TGTGCCAGCAGTTACCTGACAGGGCAGGGCACAGATACGCAGTATTTT.

CDR3: CASSLTTGGTYEQYF. The CDR3 DNA reads TGTGCCAGCAGCTTAACGACAGGGGGCACGTACGAGCAGTACTTC. The chain carries TRBV7-2 and TRBJ2-7, with TRBD1 matching 10 bases. V lost 2 bases and J lost 4; bases outside the gene matches: 5. Germline CDR1 SGHTA, CDR2 FQGNSA. The CDR3 is 15 amino acids.

The chain uses TRBV28 and TRBJ1-2, with D maybe TRBD1 (6 bases). Germline CDR1 and CDR2: MDHEN and SYDVKM. V gave up 5 bases and J gave up 6 bases, with 10 bases separating them. The CDR3 runs 12 residues. The CDR3 reads CASSQGRDGYTF. CDR3 in DNA: TGTGCCAGCAGTCAGGGGAGGGATGGCTACACCTTC.

V usage is TRBV7-2 and J usage is TRBJ2-7; a possible D gene is TRBD1 (6 bases). This CDR3 has 15 amino acids. Germline V gene data show CDR1 as SGHTA and CDR2 as FQGNSA. The V gene lost 1 base and the J gene lost 0 bases, with 10 bases spanning the gap. CDR3 in DNA: TGTGCCAGCAGCTTAGTGTCGGACAGCTCCTACGAGCAGTACTTC. The encoded protein is CASSLVSDSSYEQYF.

The chain has TRBV20-1 and TRBJ1-6, with D uncertain. CDR1 and CDR2 (germline): DFQATT, SNEGSKA (reference sequence). This CDR3 has 11 amino acids. Trimming removed 5 bases from V and 8 bases from J, with 7 bases in between. The CDR3, as DNA: TGCAGTGCTCAGGAGGATTCACCCCTCCACTTT. Its translation: CSAQEDSPLHF.

The gene calls are TRBV9 and TRBJ2-5; D perhaps matches TRBD2 (6 bases). Deletions cut 3 bases from V and 5 bases from J, with 11 bases between. The CDR3 extends over 13 amino acids. In germline, CDR1 is SGDLS, CDR2 YYNGEE. The CDR3 region has the DNA TGTGCCAGCAGCGCACCAGGAGGGGAGACCCAGTACTTC. It is translated as CASSAPGGETQYF.

This clone showed up just a few times. This chain uses TRBV5-1 with TRBJ2-5, with a possible D match to TRBD2 (5 bases). V was pared by 4 bases and J by 4 bases, with 17 bases between. CDR3 length: 15 residues. Germline V gene lookup returns CDR1 SGHRS and CDR2 YFSETQ. CDR3 nucleotides: TGCGCCAGCAGCCCTGGACTTGACCAACGAGAGACCCAGTACTTC. Translating it yields CASSPGLDQRETQYF. The whole variable domain, remainder taken from reference TRBV5-1 and TRBJ2-5, is KAGVTQTPRYLIKTRGQQVTLSCSPISGHRSVSWYQQTPGQGLQFLFEYFSETQRNKGNFPGRFSGRQFSNSRSEMNVSTLELGDSALYLCASSPGLDQRETQYFGPGTRLLVL.

The rearrangement joins TRBV18 to TRBJ2-2, with 11 bases identical to TRBD2. CDR1 and CDR2 from the germline V gene are KGHSH and LQKENI. The CDR3 consists of 16 residues. V was clipped by 3 bases and J by 6 bases; unmatched bases: 6. This chain's CDR3 is CASSPTVLAGAGELFF. CDR3 DNA sequence: TGTGCCAGCTCACCGACCGTACTAGCGGGGGCCGGGGAGCTGTTTTTT. The variable domain in full, with the rest retrieved from reference TRBV18 and TRBJ2-2, is NAGVMQNPRHLVRRRGQEARLRCSPMKGHSHVYWYRQLPEEGLKFMVYLQKENIIDESGMPKERFSAEFPKEGPSILRIQQVVRGDSAAYFCASSPTVLAGAGELFFGEGSRLTVL.

This chain links TRBV19 with TRBJ1-5; 7 bases match TRBD1. This CDR3 comprises 14 residues. With V trimmed by 9 bases and J by 1 base, 6 bases remained unmatched. CDR1 is LNHDA and CDR2 is SQIVND in the germline V gene (reference sequence). The CDR3 nucleotides read TGTGCCAGCATGAAGGGGGCAAGCAATCAGCCCCAGCATTTT. This codes for CASMKGASNQPQHF. Filled out from reference TRBV19 and TRBJ1-5, the complete variable domain reads DGGITQSPKYLFRKEGQNVTLSCEQNLNHDAMYWYRQDPGQGLRLIYYSQIVNDFQKGDIAEGYSVSREKKESFPLTVTSAQKNPTAFYLCASMKGASNQPQHFGDGTRLSIL.

The chain recombines TRBV19 with TRBJ1-5, with D unclear. V dropped 1 base and J dropped 4 bases, with 11 bases sitting between them. Germline CDR1 and CDR2: LNHDA and SQIVND (reference sequence). CDR3 length equals 15 residues. The CDR3, as DNA: TGTGCCAGTAGTATAGGCACAGTTCCTAATCAGCCCCAGCATTTT. Protein sequence: CASSIGTVPNQPQHF.

The rearrangement joins TRBV6-6 to TRBJ2-1, with D perhaps TRBD2 (6 bases). Trimming removed 7 bases from V and 7 bases from J, with 17 bases in between. CDR1 is MNHNY, CDR2 SVGAGI, per germline (reference sequence). This CDR3 has 14 residues. CDR3 DNA: TGTGCCAGCAAAGCTGGGTCAGGGAGGAATGAGCAGTTCTTC. Residues: CASKAGSGRNEQFF.

The rearrangement uses TRBV6-6 and TRBJ2-1; 8 bases map to TRBD2. This CDR3 contains 13 residues. The germline V gene has CDR1 MNHNY and CDR2 SVGAGI (reference sequence). The ends lost 8 bases at V and 11 bases at J; junction bases unmatched: 11. The DNA for the CDR3 is TGTGCCAGCGGGGCACTAGCGGATACCAAGCAGTTCTTC. Protein product: CASGALADTKQFF.

This clone was seen just once. The chain recombines TRBV5-4 with TRBJ2-5; 9 nucleotides align to TRBD1. V dropped 5 bases and J dropped 4; count of bases not matched to a gene: 6. The CDR3 extends over 14 amino acids. Germline CDR1 is SGHNT and CDR2 is YYREEE (reference sequence). CDR3 region: CASRTDRGGETQYF. The CDR3 DNA sequence: TGTGCCAGCAGAACCGACAGGGGGGGAGAGACCCAGTACTTC.

This chain joins TRBV15 and TRBJ1-1, with D maybe TRBD1 (6 bases). The CDR3 runs to 15 residues. With 0 bases removed from V and 0 bases from J, the gap between germline ends came to 8 bases. Germline V gene data show CDR1 as LNHNV and CDR2 as YYDKDF (reference sequence). The CDR3 reads CATSRDQGMNTEAFF. The CDR3 DNA is TGTGCCACCAGCAGAGATCAGGGGATGAACACTGAAGCTTTCTTT.

The chain carries TRBV2 and TRBJ2-7; a weak D match, TRBD2 (5 bases). V lost 8 bases and J lost 0, with 14 bases in between. Germline CDR1 SNHLY, CDR2 FYNNEI. CDR3 size: 14 residues. The CDR3 sequence: CASVRTGSSYEQYF. The CDR3 coding sequence is TGTGCCAGCGTTAGGACGGGAAGCTCCTACGAGCAGTACTTC.

V is TRBV7-9 and J is TRBJ1-1; D unresolved. The ends were cut back, 5 bases at V and 3 bases at J, with 4 bases in the middle. Germline assignment: CDR1 SEHNR and CDR2 FQNEAQ (reference sequence). This CDR3 region has 11 residues. The CDR3, as DNA: TGTGCCAGCAGCGAGTACACTGAAGCTTTCTTT. Protein: CASSEYTEAFF.

The table lists this clone with a few counts. The chain carries TRBV9 and TRBJ2-3; TRBD2 matches 7 bases. The trim removed 3 bases at V and 2 bases at J, leaving 12 bases unmatched. Germline-derived CDR1 and CDR2 are SGDLS and YYNGEE. This CDR3 comprises 17 residues. The CDR3 is CASSASPSSGTTDTQYF. The DNA for the CDR3 is TGTGCCAGCAGCGCCTCACCCTCTAGCGGAACCACAGATACGCAGTATTTT.